This record covers a single TCR beta chain. The antigen is unknown. The TCR alpha and TCR beta cDNA libraries, bearing sample barcodes and UMIs, were generated by 5'RACE using constant-segment primers. In TCRdb, the 5' RACE reads were re-called with MiXCR into one record per CDR3 protein. The table includes 250,000 to 300,000 distinct CDR3 sequences, 15% to 20% detected once. This record belongs to a study of T-cell memory formation after mild COVID-19. Study-wide results and caveats: Nothing confirmed that second-wave clones peaking on day 37 were specific for SARS-CoV-2.

The germline CDR1 and CDR2 sequences are SGHDN and FVKESK. The V gene end was trimmed by 4 bases and the J gene end by 5 bases; junction bases not matched to a gene: 7. The CDR3 is 16 amino acids. Sample: PBMCs or a T cell subset sorted from them (not recorded which). The chain has TRBV14 and TRBJ2-2; 10 bases fit TRBD2. The sequence was collected from a man aged 18-30 years who had mild COVID-19 (a few samples of this study predate the infection). Cell type and time point are not known. The CDR3 DNA reads TGTGCCAGCAGCCGCAGCGGGGGGGCCGCTACCGGGGAGCTGTTTTTT. Its protein product is CASSRSGGAATGELFF.